This TCR beta chain was retrieved from a study of blood T cells in healthy people across ages. This clonotype came up a few times. The antigen is undetermined. Together with a sample-barcoded 5' primer, a J-beta primer mix was included in a second PCR lasting 7 to 11 cycles. TCRdb re-called the 5' RACE reads with MiXCR, one entry per CDR3 protein. The sample records about 800,000 distinct CDR3 sequences, around a quarter being singletons. Study results and limitations: Any changes in expanded clonotypes were possibly confounded, as donor CMV status remained unknown.

V shed 0 bases, J shed 5 bases, and the junction held 4 bases outside the gene matches. The CDR3 contains 15 residues. Germline CDR1 SGHRS, CDR2 YFSETQ. The sample was also reused in another study, on T cells of mothers and their children.

The gene calls are TRBV5-1 and TRBJ2-5; 10 nucleotides align to TRBD1. This receptor was taken from a boy younger than 18 in good health. The sample taken for sequencing was blood. CDR3 sequence reads: CASSLGTGGKETQYF. CDR3 DNA sequence: TGCGCCAGCAGCTTGGGGACAGGGGGAAAGGAGACCCAGTACTTC.